This T cell receptor beta chain was retrieved from a study of low-dose radiotherapy and immunotherapy resistance in tumors. Across the study: Patients were given intravenous nivolumab 240 mg every two weeks plus ipilimumab 1 mg/kg every six weeks. Each two-week cycle included intravenous cyclophosphamide 200 mg/m2, given one day before radiation and immunotherapy.

Time point indicated: before trial treatment. Treatment of the donors consisted of nivolumab and ipilimumab (plus aspirin, low-dose cyclophosphamide and low-dose radiotherapy). Solid tumors that lacked tumor-infiltrating lymphocytes and were advanced were present in eligible patients. CDR1 is SGHKS and CDR2 is YYEKEE in the germline V gene (reference sequence). The CDR3 contains 13 residues. V gave up 0 bases and J gave up 7 bases, with 8 bases separating them. First-strand cDNA used TRAV- and TRBV-specific primers, covering alpha and beta chains. Both a constant-region primer and a V-primer adapter served to amplify TCRs across 20 to 25 PCR cycles. TCRdb processed the reads anew with MiXCR; each CDR3 protein has one entry. The sample shows fewer than 90,000 distinct CDR3 sequences, approximately 17% of them seen only once. This clonotype has a count of ten or more.

This sequence was found in a male donor with prostate cancer. Material: PBMCs, obtained before treatment. J is TRBJ2-1 and V is TRBV5-5; no clear D gene. In DNA form, the CDR3 reads TGTGCCAGCAGCTTGGACTGGCTGAATGAGCAGTTCTTC. Encoded protein: CASSLDWLNEQFF.